The rows below give T cell receptor beta chains drawn from one sample of a study of shared clonotypes between healthy human individuals. The repertoire was sequenced with immunoSEQ multiplex PCR; TCRdb's copy has only in-frame clones and lacks some. The sample consists of some 1 million clones, 70% to 80% of them appearing once. Sequenced input: memory CD4+ T cells sorted from blood. The receptors were sampled from a man aged 18 to 29 in good health. CDR3s include the opening cysteine and the closing phenylalanine or tryptophan. The order of the fields is clone size, D gene, J gene, V gene, CDR3 protein, CDR3 DNA. A D gene is named only where the DNA matches it firmly. Expanded clones get a size class; other rows say once, few or many, or leave the size out.

size: -
D: -
J: TRBJ2-6
V: TRBV6-5
CDR3: CASSYSGAGLANVLTF
DNA: TGTGCCAGCAGTTACTCAGGGGCAGGGTTGGCCAACGTCCTGACTTTC

size: -
D: -
J: TRBJ2-7
V: TRBV10-3
CDR3: CAISESPQIYEQYF
DNA: TGTGCCATCAGTGAGTCGCCACAAATTTACGAGCAGTACTTC

size: -
D: -
J: TRBJ2-3
V: TRBV27
CDR3: CASSLSIGGRVDTQYF
DNA: TGTGCCAGCAGTTTATCGATCGGGGGGCGAGTAGATACGCAGTATTTT

size: -
D: -
J: TRBJ2-2
V: TRBV5-4
CDR3: CASSLSGGRSNTGELFF
DNA: TGTGCCAGCAGCTTGTCTGGGGGGCGATCGAACACCGGGGAGCTGTTTTTT

size: -
D: TRBD1
J: TRBJ1-4
V: TRBV11-1
CDR3: CASSWGQGATNEKLFF
DNA: TGTGCCAGCAGCTGGGGACAGGGCGCAACTAATGAAAAACTGTTTTTT

size: -
D: TRBD1
J: TRBJ1-1
V: TRBV11-1
CDR3: CASSFGGWGQGAAEAFF
DNA: TGTGCCAGCAGCTTCGGAGGATGGGGACAGGGGGCCGCTGAAGCTTTCTTT

size: once
D: TRBD1
J: TRBJ1-4
V: TRBV10-3
CDR3: CAISELGQGSPNEKLFF
DNA: TGTGCCATCAGTGAGTTGGGACAGGGATCCCCTAATGAAAAACTGTTTTTT

size: -
D: -
J: TRBJ1-2
V: TRBV9
CDR3: CASSAETTPNYGYTF
DNA: TGTGCCAGCAGCGCAGAGACGACCCCTAACTATGGCTACACCTTC

size: -
D: -
J: TRBJ2-7
V: TRBV9
CDR3: CASSPRDTLYEQYF
DNA: TGTGCCAGCAGCCCCAGGGACACCCTCTACGAGCAGTACTTC

size: many
D: TRBD2
J: TRBJ2-4
V: TRBV18
CDR3: CASSQGPPGGAQNIQYF
DNA: TGTGCCAGCTCGCAGGGGCCGCCCGGGGGGGCCCAAAACATTCAGTACTTC

size: -
D: -
J: TRBJ2-5
V: TRBV10-3
CDR3: CAISESEATQYF
DNA: TGTGCCATCAGTGAGTCTGAGGCGACCCAGTACTTC

size: -
D: TRBD2
J: TRBJ2-2
V: TRBV19
CDR3: CASSFRRGGENTGELFF
DNA: TGTGCCAGTAGTTTTCGAAGGGGAGGGGAGAACACCGGGGAGCTGTTTTTT

size: -
D: -
J: TRBJ2-7
V: TRBV21-1
CDR3: CASSKELREVGGVVYEQYF
DNA: TGTGCCAGCAGCAAAGAACTGCGGGAGGTCGGAGGGGTGGTATACGAGCAGTACTTC

size: many
D: -
J: TRBJ2-7
V: TRBV6-5
CDR3: CASSPSGGKYEQYF
DNA: TGTGCCAGCAGCCCGTCTGGGGGGAAATACGAGCAGTACTTC

size: -
D: -
J: TRBJ2-7
V: TRBV15
CDR3: CATSREGGGPSEQYF
DNA: TGTGCCACCAGCAGAGAAGGTGGGGGGCCCTCCGAGCAGTACTTC

size: -
D: -
J: TRBJ1-2
V: TRBV19
CDR3: CASTSSAGHYYGYTF
DNA: TGTGCCAGTACTTCCAGCGCGGGACATTACTATGGCTACACCTTC

size: few
D: TRBD1
J: TRBJ1-1
V: TRBV30
CDR3: CAWSALTGSGTEAFF
DNA: TGTGCCTGGAGTGCCCTGACAGGGTCGGGCACTGAAGCTTTCTTT

size: many
D: -
J: TRBJ2-2
V: TRBV9
CDR3: CASSVKTSGTTNTGELFF
DNA: TGTGCCAGCAGCGTAAAGACCTCCGGGACGACGAACACCGGGGAGCTGTTTTTT

size: -
D: TRBD2
J: TRBJ2-7
V: TRBV7-9
CDR3: CASSSRTSGGALEQYF
DNA: TGTGCCAGCAGCTCCCGGACTAGCGGGGGGGCGTTAGAGCAGTACTTC

size: -
D: -
J: TRBJ1-6
V: TRBV2
CDR3: CASSVGGTYNSPLHF
DNA: TGTGCCAGCAGTGTCGGGGGCACCTATAATTCACCCCTCCACTTT

size: -
D: -
J: TRBJ1-5
V: TRBV4-3
CDR3: CASSQGWGSNQPQHF
DNA: TGCGCCAGCAGCCAAGGTTGGGGTAGCAATCAGCCCCAGCATTTT

size: -
D: -
J: TRBJ1-2
V: TRBV5-6
CDR3: CASSSQGGGYGYTF
DNA: TGTGCCAGCAGCTCACAGGGTGGTGGCTATGGCTACACCTTC

size: -
D: -
J: TRBJ1-1
V: TRBV12-5
CDR3: CASGLWGDRTEAFF
DNA: TGTGCTAGTGGTTTGTGGGGGGACCGGACTGAAGCTTTCTTT

size: -
D: TRBD1
J: TRBJ2-3
V: TRBV6-5
CDR3: CAIRGSGDTQYF
DNA: TGTGCCATCAGGGGGTCGGGGGATACGCAGTATTTT

size: few
D: -
J: TRBJ2-1
V: TRBV4-1
CDR3: CASSHSSLGKGADEQFF
DNA: TGCGCCAGCAGCCACAGCTCCCTGGGAAAGGGTGCTGATGAGCAGTTCTTC

size: many
D: -
J: TRBJ2-1
V: TRBV19
CDR3: CASSTLPGSTYNEQFF
DNA: TGTGCCAGTAGTACCCTCCCAGGGTCTACCTACAATGAGCAGTTCTTC

size: -
D: TRBD2
J: TRBJ2-1
V: TRBV4-1
CDR3: CASSPLAGVVSNEQFF
DNA: TGCGCCAGCAGCCCCTTAGCGGGAGTGGTTTCGAATGAGCAGTTCTTC

size: -
D: -
J: TRBJ1-1
V: TRBV21-1
CDR3: CASSKKSPMGGSFEAFF
DNA: TGTGCCAGCAGCAAAAAAAGCCCCATGGGCGGTTCTTTTGAAGCTTTCTTT

size: -
D: -
J: TRBJ1-4
V: TRBV29-1
CDR3: CSAFKAGATNEKLFF
DNA: TGCAGCGCCTTTAAAGCCGGGGCAACTAATGAAAAACTGTTTTTT

size: -
D: TRBD1
J: TRBJ1-3
V: TRBV10-3
CDR3: CAISQSTGVGNTIYF
DNA: TGTGCCATCAGCCAGTCCACAGGGGTTGGAAACACCATATATTTT

size: -
D: -
J: TRBJ2-2
V: TRBV9
CDR3: CASSVGSTGELFF
DNA: TGTGCCAGCAGCGTAGGATCGACCGGGGAGCTGTTTTTT

size: -
D: -
J: TRBJ1-5
V: TRBV6-7
CDR3: CASSYSQHYSNQPQHF
DNA: TGTGCCAGCAGTTACTCACAGCATTATAGCAATCAGCCCCAGCATTTT